This TCR beta chain was identified in a study of OX40 agonist ivuxolimab in advanced cancers. Study details: The study enrolled dose-escalation patients with hepatocellular carcinoma, melanoma, renal cell or head and neck cancer. General observations from the study: Researchers did not establish what antigens the expanded peripheral T cells target. There were, on average, more expanded clones in CD8+ T cells than in CD4+.

CDR3 length: 16 amino acids. Germline CDR1 SGHRS, CDR2 YFSETQ. V was pared by 0 bases and J by 2 bases, with 3 bases of the junction left unmatched. Sequencing was performed with immunoSEQ multiplex PCR; in TCRdb, only in-frame clones are kept and a portion is missing. The data show roughly 80,000 clones, with approximately 91% seen just once and 0.55% to 0.7% held by the top ten. On this clone itself: Its antigen remains unidentified.

The chain carries TRBV5-1 and TRBJ2-2; 8 nucleotides agree with TRBD1. The source is an adult with an advanced solid tumor such as melanoma, head and neck, liver or kidney cancer. The material was CD4+ or CD8+ T cells sorted from blood, obtained in a trial of the OX40 agonist ivuxolimab. The CDR3 bases are TGCGCCAGCAGCTTGGCCGGGACAGGAAACACCGGGGAGCTGTTTTTT. This encodes CASSLAGTGNTGELFF. Using reference TRBV5-1 and TRBJ2-2 for the parts outside the CDR3, the full variable domain is KAGVTQTPRYLIKTRGQQVTLSCSPISGHRSVSWYQQTPGQGLQFLFEYFSETQRNKGNFPGRFSGRQFSNSRSEMNVSTLELGDSALYLCASSLAGTGNTGELFFGEGSRLTVL.